The 16 T cell receptor beta chains below come from one sample, sequenced in a study of CD8 T cells in Susac syndrome. Reverse transcription of 0.5 to 1 ug RNA was performed with random hexamers. TCRdb re-called the immunoSEQ multiplex PCR reads through MiXCR, storing one row per CDR3 protein. Here the sample spans about 120,000 distinct CDR3 sequences, around 94% being singletons. The source material was CD8+ T cells from PBMCs. These receptor sequences come from a human donor with Susac syndrome.

This rearrangement joins TRBV6-2 or TRBV6-3 to TRBJ2-7; 12 bases map to TRBD2. The CDR3 spans 14 residues. The V gene's germline CDR1 is MNHEY and CDR2 SVGEGT. With V trimmed by 6 bases and J by 4 bases, 4 bases remained unmatched. The CDR3 protein is CASSRLAGVYEQYF. In DNA, the CDR3 is TGTGCCAGCAGCCGACTAGCGGGAGTTTACGAGCAGTACTTC.

This chain links TRBV4-1 with TRBJ2-3; no clear D gene. This CDR3 region has 12 residues. Between the trimmed V and J ends, which lost 3 bases and 6 bases, there was a span of 7 bases. The germline CDR1 and CDR2 sequences are MGHRA and YSYEKL. The CDR3 DNA is TGCGCCAGCAGCCAGGCTGACGATACGCAGTATTTT. Translating it yields CASSQADDTQYF.

The genes are TRBV4-2 and TRBJ2-5; tentative D call: TRBD1 (7 bases). The CDR3 contains 15 residues. The V gene lost 0 bases and the J gene lost 5 bases, with 13 bases spanning the gap. From germline, CDR1 is LGHNA and CDR2 YNFKEQ. CDR3 amino acids: CASSQDQGGSETQYF. CDR3 nucleotide sequence: TGTGCCAGCAGCCAAGATCAGGGGGGTTCCGAGACCCAGTACTTC.

The chain employs TRBV14 and TRBJ2-1; D possibly matches TRBD1 or TRBD2 (6 bases each). There are 15 residues in the CDR3. Germline CDR1 SGHDN, CDR2 FVKESK. V was shortened by 9 bases and J by 2 bases, with 17 bases between the two germline ends. The CDR3 loop is CASQGGRGAYNEQFF. CDR3 coding DNA: TGTGCCAGTCAAGGGGGGCGAGGTGCCTACAATGAGCAGTTCTTC.

The chain uses TRBV5-1 and TRBJ1-2, with D maybe TRBD1 (6 bases). The CDR3 covers 14 residues. Germline loops: CDR1 SGHRS, CDR2 YFSETQ. Trimming left V 0 bases short and J 5 bases short, with 11 bases between. CDR3 loop: CASSLGGQSYGYTF. The CDR3 DNA is TGCGCCAGCAGCTTGGGTGGACAGAGTTATGGCTACACCTTC.

The V call is TRBV28, the J call TRBJ2-5, with 10 positions matching TRBD2. In germline, CDR1 is MDHEN, CDR2 SYDVKM. V lost 1 base to trimming and J lost 7 bases; unmatched junction nucleotides: 6. CDR3 length: 15 residues. CDR3 amino acids: CASSLFSGGTGTQYF. DNA for the CDR3: TGTGCCAGCAGTTTATTTAGCGGGGGGACAGGGACCCAGTACTTC.

The genes are TRBV10-2 and TRBJ2-5; possible D gene TRBD2, 6 bases. This CDR3 comprises 15 residues. Trimming took off 3 bases at V and 4 bases at J, with 15 bases between the two ends. Germline assignment: CDR1 WSHSY and CDR2 SAAADI. The CDR3 DNA follows: TGCGCCAGCAGTGATCCGGGGAGGTCCCCAGAGACCCAGTACTTC. This encodes CASSDPGRSPETQYF.

The V call is TRBV9, the J call TRBJ1-4; 7 bases line up with TRBD1. J was trimmed by 7 bases and V by 4 bases; bases with no gene match: 7. The germline CDR1 and CDR2 sequences are SGDLS and YYNGEE. CDR3 length equals 14 residues. The CDR3 reads CASSPQGGGEKLFF. CDR3 nucleotide sequence: TGTGCCAGCAGCCCCCAGGGGGGCGGTGAAAAACTGTTTTTT.

J is TRBJ2-5 and V is TRBV6-5; possible D gene TRBD2, 6 bases. The length of the CDR3 is 16 residues. Trimming removed 0 bases at V and 1 base at J, with 12 bases between. In germline, CDR1 is MNHEY, CDR2 SVGAGI. CDR3: CASSYSTGRLQETQYF. DNA for the CDR3: TGTGCCAGCAGTTACTCGACCGGGAGACTCCAAGAGACCCAGTACTTC.

The chain recombines TRBV4-3 with TRBJ2-7; TRBD1 might be the D (6 bases). The CDR3 loop spans 14 amino acids. The ends were cut back, 4 bases at V and 4 bases at J, with 14 bases in the middle. CDR1 is LGHNA and CDR2 is YSLEER in the germline V gene. The CDR3 loop is CASSRSLQGYEQYF. The CDR3, as DNA: TGCGCCAGCAGCCGCAGCTTACAGGGTTACGAGCAGTACTTC.

This chain connects TRBV20-1 to TRBJ1-1; 7 bases are a match to TRBD1. The CDR3 is 13 residues long. The V segment lost 6 bases and the J segment 5 bases; nucleotides outside the gene matches: 9. CDR1 and CDR2 (germline): DFQATT, SNEGSKA (reference sequence). The CDR3 is CSATRQGRTEAFF. The CDR3 nucleotides read TGCAGTGCAACCAGACAGGGTCGGACTGAAGCTTTCTTT.

This chain uses TRBV20-1 with TRBJ2-7; D possibly corresponds to TRBD2 (6 bases). V lost 3 bases to trimming and J lost 0 bases, with 9 bases between them. This CDR3 spans 13 amino acids. Per germline, CDR1 DFQATT and CDR2 SNEGSKA (reference sequence). The CDR3 reads CSASDGSSYEQYF. The CDR3 region has the DNA TGCAGTGCTAGTGACGGGAGCTCCTACGAGCAGTACTTC.

In its sample, this clonotype was seen once. This rearrangement joins TRBV7-9 to TRBJ2-1, with TRBD2 identical over 12 bases. The J segment lost 8 bases and the V segment lost 4 bases, leaving 9 bases of the junction unmatched. The germline V gene encodes CDR1 SEHNR and CDR2 FQNEAQ (reference sequence). This CDR3 is 16 amino acids long. The CDR3: CASSSLLAGGPDEQFF. In DNA form, the CDR3 reads TGTGCCAGCAGCTCTCTGCTAGCGGGGGGGCCTGATGAGCAGTTCTTC.

This rearrangement joins TRBV5-6 to TRBJ2-5; a weak D match, TRBD1 (6 bases). The V and J ends lost 0 bases and 4 bases respectively, with 19 bases between them. The CDR3 covers 17 residues. Germline lookup yields CDR1 SGHDT and CDR2 YYEEEE. DNA of the CDR3: TGTGCCAGCAGCTTGGAAGCAGGGGCTGGGATGGGAGAGACCCAGTACTTC. Its translation: CASSLEAGAGMGETQYF.

This clonotype came up once. V gene TRBV29-1 combines with J gene TRBJ2-7; no definite D call. Trimming took 1 base from V and 3 from J, leaving 7 bases between them. CDR1 is SQVTM and CDR2 is ANQGSEA in the germline V gene. CDR3 length equals 12 residues. This chain's CDR3 is CSVEGVGYEQYF. In DNA form, the CDR3 reads TGCAGCGTTGAAGGAGTCGGCTACGAGCAGTACTTC.

This clonotype occurred once. The CDR3 is CASSLEFGEPGYTF. In nucleotides, the CDR3 is TGTGCCAGCAGCTTGGAATTTGGAGAGCCGGGCTACACCTTC. The chain couples TRBV5-4 to TRBJ1-2; the D is unclear. The V gene's germline CDR1 is SGHNT and CDR2 YYREEE (reference sequence). The CDR3 totals 14 residues. The V and J ends lost 0 bases and 8 bases respectively, with 14 bases between them.